This TCR beta chain was retrieved from a study of cytomegalovirus exposure and HLA in healthy donors. Study-wide context: The 110 or so validation repertoires used a platform that matched the one used for the roughly 700 first-cohort repertoires, as a later analysis reported.

Concerning this clone: Its antigen is not known.

V shed 5 bases and J 3 bases; nucleotides not matched to a gene: 11. CDR1 and CDR2 (germline): LGHNA, YSLEER. This CDR3 has 17 residues. TCRdb keeps only in-frame clones here, not all; method: immunoSEQ multiplex PCR. The sample gives about 220,000 clones, roughly 88% of which show up once; about 2.7% is in the top ten. General study findings and limits: Most observed TCR sequences were rare, whereas some public TCRs were detected in many donors.

The chain employs TRBV4-3 and TRBJ2-5; 11 bases are shared with TRBD2. The specimen was PBMCs. This sequence originates from a woman under 30 in good health and CMV-seronegative. The CDR3, as DNA: TGCGCCAGCAGCGCCTCCGCTCAGACTAGCGGGAAAGAGACCCAGTACTTC. Translating gives CASSASAQTSGKETQYF.